This T cell receptor beta chain came from a study of neurological immune-mediated disorders. Study-level findings and limits: Multiple sclerosis patients had less TCR clonal expansion than even healthy controls, unlike HTLV-1-associated myelopathy.

The making of cDNA relied on 5'RACE with 10-nucleotide random UMIs. One entry per CDR3 protein results from TCRdb running MiXCR on the 5' RACE reads. Among roughly 42,000 distinct CDR3 sequences listed, roughly 14% were seen once. Time point in this sample: longitudinal time-point 3. The unsorted libraries were prepared from 2 million PBMCs (stored at -80 C). The germline CDR1 and CDR2 sequences are MDHEN and SYDVKM. The CDR3 is made up of 15 amino acids. J was trimmed by 8 bases and V by 2 bases; bases with no gene match: 8. This clonotype was observed many times. The antigen remains unidentified. The sequencing input was PBMCs. The sequence was collected from a man aged 30 to 39 in good health. This rearrangement joins TRBV28 to TRBJ2-1; the match to TRBD1 covers 8 bases. This CDR3 is CASSLDRGAMYEQFF. DNA for the CDR3: TGTGCCAGCAGTTTAGACAGGGGAGCTATGTATGAGCAGTTCTTC.